The 23 T cell receptor beta chains given below trace back to one sample, sequenced in a study of cytomegalovirus exposure and HLA in healthy donors. Produced via immunoSEQ multiplex PCR; TCRdb's table is partial and in-frame only. The profile shows 160,000 or so clones, 85% of them singletons. The material sequenced was PBMCs. The receptors originated from a man younger than 40 in good health and CMV-seropositive.

V is TRBV5-4 and J is TRBJ1-2; unclear D gene. The CDR3 contains 11 residues. The V gene's germline CDR1 is SGHNT and CDR2 YYREEE (reference sequence). V shed 4 bases and J shed 7 bases, with 8 bases lying between them. This CDR3 reads CASSRGGGYTF. In nucleotides, the CDR3 is TGTGCCAGCAGCCGGGGTGGTGGCTACACCTTC.

The genes are TRBV10-2 and TRBJ2-5, with 11 bases matching TRBD2. J lost 3 bases, V lost 1 base, and 4 bases had no gene match. The germline gives CDR1 WSHSY, CDR2 SAAADI. The CDR3 runs 16 residues. The DNA for the CDR3 is TGCGCCAGCAGTGAGTGGTTAGCGGGGGGGAAAGAGACCCAGTACTTC. Encoded protein: CASSEWLAGGKETQYF.

The V call is TRBV6-1, the J call TRBJ1-5; perhaps TRBD1 as D (6 bases). The germline CDR1 and CDR2 sequences are MNHNS and SASEGT. Trimming cost V 5 bases and J 5 bases, with 13 bases left between them. The CDR3 consists of 14 residues. CDR3: CASSRQDRYQPQHF. CDR3 bases: TGTGCCAGCAGTAGACAGGACAGATATCAGCCCCAGCATTTT.

The chain is built from TRBV4-3 and TRBJ1-1; 8 bases line up with TRBD1. V shed 1 base, J shed 2 bases, and the junction held 3 bases outside the gene matches. Per germline, CDR1 LGHNA and CDR2 YSLEER. The CDR3 has 15 residues. In DNA form, the CDR3 reads TGCGCCAGCAGCCAAGCTGGACAGGGCAACACTGAAGCTTTCTTT. It specifies CASSQAGQGNTEAFF.

The chain combines TRBV27 with TRBJ2-7, with 9 nucleotides matching TRBD1. The ends lost 4 bases at V and 3 bases at J; junction bases unmatched: 10. The CDR3 is made up of 16 amino acids. CDR1 and CDR2 (germline): MNHEY, SMNVEV (reference sequence). For the CDR3, the DNA is TGTGCCAGCAGTTACTCACAGGGGGCTATGGTCTACGAGCAGTACTTC. As protein: CASSYSQGAMVYEQYF.

The table lists this clone with a count of one. The chain has TRBV6-5 and TRBJ1-2; D is undetermined. V lost 6 bases and J 0 bases, leaving 8 bases between the germline ends. The CDR3 has 13 amino acids. CDR1 is MNHEY and CDR2 is SVGAGI in the germline V gene. The CDR3 spells CASSRETNYGYTF. Here the CDR3 DNA reads TGTGCCAGCAGCCGGGAGACTAACTATGGCTACACCTTC.

The V and J genes are TRBV5-4 and TRBJ1-2; no firm D call. Germline V CDR1 and CDR2: SGHNT, YYREEE (reference sequence). V gave up 1 base and J gave up 7 bases, with 11 bases separating them. The CDR3 is 13 residues long. The CDR3 DNA sequence: TGTGCCAGCAGCTTGTCCTCCGAGGGTGGCTACACCTTC. It is translated as CASSLSSEGGYTF.

The chain has TRBV4-3 and TRBJ1-1, with 7 nucleotides matching TRBD1. V lost 0 bases and J lost 10; bases outside the gene matches: 11. This CDR3 has 15 amino acids. The germline V gene has CDR1 LGHNA and CDR2 YSLEER. CDR3 bases: TGCGCCAGCAGCCAAGATTCCCGACAGGGTGAACGAGCTTTCTTT. Residues: CASSQDSRQGERAFF.

The chain has TRBV4-1 and TRBJ2-7; 8 nucleotides match TRBD1. The CDR3 covers 17 residues. Trimming took 4 bases from V and 0 from J; bases not matched to a gene: 11. Germline CDR1 and CDR2: MGHRA and YSYEKL. CDR3 nucleotide sequence: TGCGCCAGCAGCCTCACAGGGGGAGGAAGGTCCTCCTACGAGCAGTACTTC. Its protein product is CASSLTGGGRSSYEQYF.

CDR3 DNA: TGTGCCAGCAGCCAAGGTCCGAGCGGGGGGGCACAAGATACGCAGTATTTT. Residues: CASSQGPSGGAQDTQYF. This rearrangement joins TRBV4-2 to TRBJ2-3, with 10 bases that match TRBD2. The CDR3 sequence is 17 residues long. The V gene's germline CDR1 is LGHNA and CDR2 YNFKEQ. V lost 1 base and J lost 5; bases outside the gene matches: 9.

The chain joins TRBV9 to TRBJ2-1; D is unclear. V lost 0 bases to trimming and J lost 1 base, with 8 bases between them. Germline-derived CDR1 and CDR2 are SGDLS and YYNGEE. The CDR3 length is 15 residues. CDR3 region: CASSVALESYNEQFF. The CDR3 DNA sequence: TGTGCCAGCAGCGTAGCGCTAGAGTCCTACAATGAGCAGTTCTTC.

The rearrangement uses TRBV5-1 and TRBJ2-5; TRBD1 matches at 10 bases. The germline CDR1 and CDR2 sequences are SGHRS and YFSETQ. Trimming removed 4 bases from V and 3 bases from J; junction bases left unmatched: 6. The CDR3 loop spans 15 amino acids. CDR3 nucleotides: TGCGCCAGCAGCAGGTCCGGGACAGGGGAAGAGACCCAGTACTTC. Residues: CASSRSGTGEETQYF. The complete variable domain, with remaining parts taken from reference TRBV5-1 and TRBJ2-5, reads KAGVTQTPRYLIKTRGQQVTLSCSPISGHRSVSWYQQTPGQGLQFLFEYFSETQRNKGNFPGRFSGRQFSNSRSEMNVSTLELGDSALYLCASSRSGTGEETQYFGPGTRLLVL.

V is TRBV27 and J is TRBJ2-7; D ambiguous. Germline V gene lookup returns CDR1 MNHEY and CDR2 SMNVEV (reference sequence). V was shortened by 3 bases and J by 1 base, with 10 bases between the two germline ends. The CDR3 length is 14 residues. DNA of the CDR3: TGTGCCAGCAGTTTGAGCACCGTTTCCTACGAGCAGTACTTC. Translation: CASSLSTVSYEQYF.

The chain recombines TRBV29-1 with TRBJ1-2; D not certain. Trimming removed 3 bases from V and 8 bases from J, with 10 bases in between. CDR3 length equals 11 residues. Germline V gene lookup returns CDR1 SQVTM and CDR2 ANQGSEA. Written as DNA, the CDR3 is TGCAGCGTTGATGGGCCTGGAGGCTACACCTTC. Protein: CSVDGPGGYTF.

The chain employs TRBV30 and TRBJ1-3; perhaps TRBD1 as D (6 bases). Germline V CDR1 and CDR2: GTSNPN, SVGIG (reference sequence). CDR3 length: 14 residues. Between the trimmed V and J ends, which lost 2 bases and 1 base, there was a span of 9 bases. The CDR3 DNA follows: TGTGCCTGGAGTTTCGGACAGTCTGGAAACACCATATATTTT. Translating gives CAWSFGQSGNTIYF.

The chain combines TRBV9 with TRBJ1-3, with 7 bases aligning to TRBD1. After removal of 0 bases from V and 3 bases from J, the junction contained 6 bases not matched to a gene. The CDR3 loop spans 16 amino acids. Germline loops: CDR1 SGDLS, CDR2 YYNGEE. CDR3 protein: CASSVGRTGIGNTIYF. The CDR3 nucleotides read TGTGCCAGCAGCGTAGGGAGGACAGGAATTGGAAACACCATATATTTT.

The rearrangement links TRBV30 to TRBJ1-5, with TRBD1 matching 9 bases. With 2 bases clipped from V and 0 bases from J, the junction kept 17 bases outside the gene matches. The CDR3 totals 20 residues. Germline loops: CDR1 GTSNPN, CDR2 SVGIG (reference sequence). The CDR3 loop is CAWSPYTGTGTRYSNQPQHF. The CDR3 nucleotides are TGTGCCTGGAGTCCTTACACCGGGACAGGGACCCGATATAGCAATCAGCCCCAGCATTTT.

This clone has only one observation. The chain combines TRBV7-2 with TRBJ1-1; unclear D gene. Germline assignment: CDR1 SGHTA and CDR2 FQGNSA. The germline V and J ends were trimmed by 8 bases and 0 bases, with 10 bases remaining between them. CDR3 length: 13 residues. DNA of the CDR3: TGTGCCAGCGATGGCAGGATGAACACTGAAGCTTTCTTT. Translating gives CASDGRMNTEAFF.

This clone showed up just once. This rearrangement joins TRBV5-6 to TRBJ2-3, with 10 bases fitting TRBD1. Germline CDR1 reads SGHDT; CDR2 reads YYEEEE. After removal of 1 base from V and 4 bases from J, the junction contained 9 bases not matched to a gene. The CDR3 is made up of 17 amino acids. For the CDR3, the DNA is TGTGCCAGCAGCTTGACCGACAGGGGGCTTCCGGCAGATACGCAGTATTTT. This gives the protein CASSLTDRGLPADTQYF.

The chain joins TRBV11-2 to TRBJ1-2, with unresolved D. CDR3 length: 13 residues. Trimming pared 5 bases from V and 8 bases from J, leaving 15 bases between. Germline assignment: CDR1 SGHAT and CDR2 FQNNGV. This CDR3 reads CASSPREVGGYTF. The CDR3 region has the DNA TGTGCCAGCAGCCCCCGGGAGGTCGGAGGCTACACCTTC.

CDR3 coding DNA: TGTGCCATCAGTACCCCGACAGGGGGCGTTGAGCAGTACTTC. It is translated as CAISTPTGGVEQYF. The rearrangement uses TRBV10-3 and TRBJ2-7, with TRBD1 identical over 10 bases. Germline CDR1 and CDR2: ENHRY and SYGVKD. V trimming: 5 bases; J trimming: 7 bases; junction bases outside the gene matches: 8. This CDR3 is 14 amino acids long.

The chain links TRBV6-5 to TRBJ2-1, with TRBD2 matching over 15 bases. V lost 4 bases to trimming and J lost 9 bases; unmatched junction nucleotides: 4. The CDR3 runs 15 residues. Per germline, CDR1 MNHEY and CDR2 SVGAGI. The chain's CDR3 is CASSSGLAGGFEQFF. The CDR3 DNA sequence: TGTGCCAGCAGTTCTGGACTAGCGGGGGGGTTTGAGCAGTTCTTC.

This clone came up a few times. The chain joins TRBV5-1 to TRBJ1-1; 7 positions agree with TRBD1. Germline trimming cut 1 base from V and 1 base from J; bases unmatched to any gene: 4. Germline loops: CDR1 SGHRS, CDR2 YFSETQ. The CDR3 is 15 amino acids. CDR3 protein: CASSLTAGGNTEAFF. In DNA form, the CDR3 reads TGCGCCAGCAGCTTGACGGCAGGGGGGAACACTGAAGCTTTCTTT.